The entry below gives a single T cell receptor beta chain sequence along with its context. Its antigen is undetermined. These data originate in a study of OX40 agonist ivuxolimab in advanced cancers. As for the study in general: The patients got ivuxolimab, which is an agonistic anti-OX40 (CD134) antibody. Partial response was recorded in three patients: one hepatocellular carcinoma and two cutaneous melanoma cases. Points from the study as a whole: The expanded peripheral T cells' antigen specificity was not determined. Among T cells, CD8+ cells averaged more expanded clones than CD4+ cells.

The assay was immunoSEQ multiplex PCR, and TCRdb's table has in-frame clones only and misses some. The sample consists of 65,000 to 95,000 clones, roughly 88% of them appearing once. The source is an adult with an advanced solid tumor such as melanoma, head and neck, liver or kidney cancer. This sample comprised CD4+ or CD8+ T cells sorted from blood, obtained in a trial of the OX40 agonist ivuxolimab.

CDR3 bases: TGTGCCAGCAGTTTAAGCGGGGACAAGGCGTTCTTC. Its protein product is CASSLSGDKAFF. This chain connects TRBV28 to TRBJ2-1; a weak D match, TRBD2 (7 bases). Between the trimmed V and J ends, which lost 2 bases and 15 bases, there was a span of 14 bases. CDR1 is MDHEN and CDR2 is SYDVKM in the germline V gene. There are 12 residues in the CDR3.